This T cell receptor (beta chain) was recorded in a study of cytomegalovirus exposure and HLA in healthy donors. It was with 60 Vbeta and 13 Jbeta primers that the PCR ran. TCRdb keeps only in-frame clones here, not all; method: immunoSEQ multiplex PCR. The sample has approximately 200,000 clones, 65% to 75% seen once. Comments on this clone: No antigen is known for it. One end of the junction does not line up with germline, which may come from a read error.

Overall study findings and caveats: Usually a TCR sequence was rare, but some public TCRs were found in many donors.

CDR3 length equals 11 residues. Germline values: CDR1 SEHNR, CDR2 FQNEAQ (reference sequence). V and J are TRBV7-9 and TRBJ1-2; D remains ambiguous. The sequence was collected from a young man in good health and CMV-seropositive. The material sequenced was PBMCs. CDR3 residues: CSSSLAQGYTF. CDR3 coding DNA: TGTTCCAGCAGCTTAGCGCAGGGCTACACCTTC.